This T cell receptor beta chain was documented in a study of blood T cells in healthy people across ages. The CDR3 totals 21 residues. Germline CDR1 is DFQATT and CDR2 is SNEGSKA (reference sequence). A sample-barcoded 5' primer and a J-beta primer mix were used in a second PCR of about 7 to 12 cycles. TCRdb passed the 5' RACE reads through MiXCR, listing each CDR3 protein once. The sample shows fewer than 900,000 distinct CDR3 sequences, approximately 39% of them seen only once. A word on this clonotype: At one end the junction does not follow the germline gene, possibly because of a read error.

The chain has TRBV20-1 and TRBJ2-1; 9 bases line up with TRBD2. Material for sequencing was blood. The sequence was obtained from a woman between 55 and 75 years old in good health. CDR3: CSTRDPQGGSGGPGSYNEQFF. The CDR3 nucleotides read TGCAGTACTAGAGATCCCCAGGGAGGTAGCGGGGGCCCCGGCTCCTACAATGAGCAGTTCTTC.